The sequence of this T cell receptor (beta chain) was determined in a study of blood T cells in healthy people across ages. Findings and limits, study-wide: Bulk PBMC profiling left naive and antigen-experienced comparisons inconclusive. Observed TCR beta diversity per million T cells went down as age went up. This fall followed a roughly linear course with age.

This clonotype was detected many times. Its matching antigen is unknown. The ends lost 4 bases at V and 5 bases at J; junction bases unmatched: 3. This CDR3 contains 13 residues. Germline loops: CDR1 SGHRS, CDR2 YFSETQ. PCR was performed a second time for about 7 to 12 cycles using a sample-barcoded 5' primer and a J-beta primer mix. TCRdb redid the calling of the 5' RACE reads with MiXCR, one entry per CDR3 protein. This table holds hundreds of thousands of distinct CDR3 sequences, around 21% found once. Total RNA amounts of at least 6 micrograms were extracted per sample. Sequenced material: blood. This sequence originates from a man between 65 and 80 years old in good health. The chain recombines TRBV5-1 with TRBJ2-5, with 9 bases that match TRBD1. CDR3 sequence (DNA): TGCGCCAGCAGCGGGGACAGGGCGGAGACCCAGTACTTC. Protein sequence: CASSGDRAETQYF.